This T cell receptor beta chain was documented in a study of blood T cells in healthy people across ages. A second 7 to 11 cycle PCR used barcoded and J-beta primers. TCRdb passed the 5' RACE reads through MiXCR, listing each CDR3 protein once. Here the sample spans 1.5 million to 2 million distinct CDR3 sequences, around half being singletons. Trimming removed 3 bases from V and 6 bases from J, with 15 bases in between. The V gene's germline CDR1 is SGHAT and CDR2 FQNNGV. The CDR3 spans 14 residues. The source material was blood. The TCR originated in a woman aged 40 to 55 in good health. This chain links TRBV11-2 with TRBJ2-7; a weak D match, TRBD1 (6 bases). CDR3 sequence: CASSLRQASSEQYF. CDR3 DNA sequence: TGTGCCAGCAGCTTGAGACAGGCCTCATCCGAGCAGTACTTC.